The source of this T cell receptor beta chain is a study of cytomegalovirus exposure and HLA in healthy donors. Germline loops: CDR1 SGHTS, CDR2 YDEGEE. Trimming left V 2 bases short and J 5 bases short, with 8 bases between. This CDR3 has 13 residues. Assay: immunoSEQ multiplex PCR; the TCRdb copy retains only in-frame clones and omits some. The table has 50,000 to 70,000 clones, 85% to 95% seen once. The TCR originated in a woman aged 18-29 years in good health and CMV-seropositive. The chain couples TRBV5-8 to TRBJ1-5, with D uncertain. Sample: PBMCs. The CDR3 DNA reads as TGTGCCAGCAGCTTTCGCAGCGATCAGCCCCAGCATTTT. Protein: CASSFRSDQPQHF.